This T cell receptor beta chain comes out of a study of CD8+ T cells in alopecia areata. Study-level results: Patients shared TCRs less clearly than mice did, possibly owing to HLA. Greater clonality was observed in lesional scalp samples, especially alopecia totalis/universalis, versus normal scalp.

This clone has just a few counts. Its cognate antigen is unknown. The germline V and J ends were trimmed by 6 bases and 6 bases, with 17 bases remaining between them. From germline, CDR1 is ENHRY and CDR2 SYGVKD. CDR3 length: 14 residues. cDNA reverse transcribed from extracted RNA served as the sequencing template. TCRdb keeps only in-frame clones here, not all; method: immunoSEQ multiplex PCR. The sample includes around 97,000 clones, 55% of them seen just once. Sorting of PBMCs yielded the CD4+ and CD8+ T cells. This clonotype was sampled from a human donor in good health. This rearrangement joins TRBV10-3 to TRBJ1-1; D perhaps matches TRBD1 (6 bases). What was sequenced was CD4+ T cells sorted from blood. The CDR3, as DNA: TGTGCCATCAGCAAAATGGGGGGCGCCTCTGAAGCTTTCTTT. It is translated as CAISKMGGASEAFF.